Listed here are 16 T cell receptor beta chains from one sample, sequenced in a study of cytomegalovirus exposure and HLA in healthy donors. PCR primers comprised 60 Vbeta and 13 Jbeta primers. The data were produced by immunoSEQ multiplex PCR, yet TCRdb's version contains in-frame clones alone and is incomplete. The table for this sample gives approximately 100,000 clones. The specimen sequenced was PBMCs. Receptors originate from a man aged 50 to 59 in good health and CMV-seronegative.

This chain connects TRBV11-3 to TRBJ2-7; D gene ambiguous. Trimming removed 6 bases from V and 4 bases from J, with 16 bases in between. Germline V gene sequence: CDR1 SGHNT, CDR2 YENEEA. The CDR3 totals 14 residues. This CDR3 reads CASSSEVTPYEQYF. In DNA form, the CDR3 reads TGTGCCAGCAGTTCAGAGGTCACCCCTTACGAGCAGTACTTC.

The rearrangement links TRBV4-1 to TRBJ2-4; possibly TRBD1 for D (5 bases). This CDR3 region has 14 residues. V shed 0 bases and J shed 11 bases, with 14 bases lying between them. CDR1 MGHRA and CDR2 YSYEKL come from the germline V gene. The CDR3 sequence is CASSQDRTPVFQYF. The CDR3 DNA is TGCGCCAGCAGCCAAGATAGGACACCTGTTTTTCAGTACTTC.

The DNA of the CDR3 is TGTGCCAGCAGCCTAGGGACTATCGATACGCAGTATTTT. Translation gives CASSLGTIDTQYF. The chain links TRBV5-4 to TRBJ2-3, with TRBD2 matching over 7 bases. J lost 6 bases, V lost 4 bases, and 5 bases had no gene match. This CDR3 has 13 residues. Germline V CDR1 and CDR2: SGHNT, YYREEE (reference sequence).

The genes are TRBV5-1 and TRBJ2-5, with TRBD1 matching over 8 bases. The trim removed 4 bases at V and 5 bases at J, leaving 7 bases unmatched. The CDR3 sequence is 14 residues long. Germline lookup yields CDR1 SGHRS and CDR2 YFSETQ. The DNA for the CDR3 is TGCGCCAGCAGCCTGACAGGGGAAGGGGAGACCCAGTACTTC. This codes for CASSLTGEGETQYF.

This chain connects TRBV9 to TRBJ1-1; 7 nucleotides align to TRBD1. Germline values: CDR1 SGDLS, CDR2 YYNGEE. The ends lost 3 bases at V and 4 bases at J; junction bases unmatched: 9. CDR3 length: 15 residues. In DNA, the CDR3 is TGTGCCAGCAGCGCTCAAGACAGGGTGTCCACTGAAGCTTTCTTT. Protein sequence: CASSAQDRVSTEAFF.

V is TRBV15 and J is TRBJ2-7; 9 bases are shared with TRBD1. The CDR3 totals 15 residues. V trimming: 0 bases; J trimming: 1 base; junction bases outside the gene matches: 1. Per the germline V gene, CDR1 is LNHNV and CDR2 is YYDKDF (reference sequence). The CDR3 loop is CATSREGTGSYEQYF. The CDR3 DNA reads TGTGCCACCAGCAGAGAAGGGACAGGGTCCTACGAGCAGTACTTC. Combining the CDR3 with reference TRBV15 and TRBJ2-7 gives the whole variable domain DAMVIQNPRYQVTQFGKPVTLSCSQTLNHNVMYWYQQKSSQAPKLLFHYYDKDFNNEADTPDNFQSRRPNTSFCFLDIRSPGLGDTAMYLCATSREGTGSYEQYFGPGTRLTVT.

The CDR3 here is CASSIDLAGAYEQYF. The CDR3 DNA is TGTGCCAGTAGTATAGATCTAGCGGGAGCCTACGAGCAGTACTTC. The chain recombines TRBV19 with TRBJ2-7, with 10 positions matching TRBD2. There are 15 residues in the CDR3. Trimming at V came to 0 bases and at J to 2 bases, leaving 1 base not matched to a gene. From germline, CDR1 is LNHDA and CDR2 SQIVND (reference sequence).

V and J are TRBV19 and TRBJ1-1; tentatively, D is TRBD1 (6 bases). The V gene lost 2 bases and the J gene lost 1 base, with 14 bases spanning the gap. From germline, CDR1 is LNHDA and CDR2 SQIVND (reference sequence). The CDR3 is 16 residues long. CDR3 DNA sequence: TGTGCCAGTAGTATAATCGGGCAACAGGGGAACACTGAAGCTTTCTTT. Translating it yields CASSIIGQQGNTEAFF.

The chain employs TRBV7-8 and TRBJ2-1, with 7 nucleotides matching TRBD2. The CDR3 is 16 residues long. V lost 0 bases and J lost 2; bases outside the gene matches: 4. Germline assignment: CDR1 SGHVS and CDR2 FQNEAQ. CDR3 sequence: CASSLAAGETYNEQFF. As DNA, the CDR3 is TGTGCCAGCAGCTTAGCGGCGGGAGAGACCTACAATGAGCAGTTCTTC.

The rearrangement uses TRBV18 and TRBJ1-5; 7 nucleotides match TRBD1. The CDR3 spans 13 residues. V gave up 2 bases and J gave up 6 bases; unmatched junction bases: 1. Germline V CDR1 and CDR2: KGHSH, LQKENI. Here the CDR3 DNA reads TGTGCCAGCTCACCAACAGGGGTTCAGCCCCAGCATTTT. Encoded protein: CASSPTGVQPQHF.

The genes are TRBV9 and TRBJ1-6; 10 bases line up with TRBD1. The germline V gene has CDR1 SGDLS and CDR2 YYNGEE. Germline trimming cut 5 bases from V and 3 bases from J; bases unmatched to any gene: 11. The CDR3 has 18 residues. The CDR3 region is CASSPGTGAKGYNSPLHF. For the CDR3, the DNA is TGTGCCAGCAGTCCCGGGACAGGGGCCAAGGGCTATAATTCACCCCTCCACTTT.

The rearrangement uses TRBV7-9 and TRBJ2-7, with 11 bases that match TRBD1. Germline loops: CDR1 SEHNR, CDR2 FQNEAQ (reference sequence). The CDR3 has 15 residues. V gave up 4 bases and J gave up 5 bases; unmatched junction bases: 7. CDR3 bases: TGTGCCAGCAGCTCGGGACAGGGGGTAAAGGACGAGCAGTACTTC. Translated: CASSSGQGVKDEQYF.

The rearrangement links TRBV7-8 to TRBJ1-3, with 9 bases identical to TRBD1. The CDR3 runs 17 residues. Germline trimming cut 4 bases from V and 0 bases from J; bases unmatched to any gene: 7. Germline CDR1 reads SGHVS; CDR2 reads FQNEAQ. The CDR3 DNA reads TGTGCCAGCAGCTCCTGGACAGGGGTCACCTCTGGAAACACCATATATTTT. Its protein product is CASSSWTGVTSGNTIYF.

The V call is TRBV7-2, the J call TRBJ2-7, with 10 bases fitting TRBD1. This CDR3 has 15 residues. CDR1 is SGHTA and CDR2 is FQGNSA in the germline V gene. V trimming: 5 bases; J trimming: 3 bases; junction bases outside the gene matches: 7. CDR3 residues: CASSRQGAEGYEQYF. CDR3 bases: TGTGCCAGCAGCAGACAGGGGGCAGAGGGCTACGAGCAGTACTTC.

The CDR3 region has the DNA TGTGCCAGCAGTGGGCGACAGTCTATCAACACCGGGGAGCTGTTTTTT. Amino acids: CASSGRQSINTGELFF. The chain recombines TRBV28 with TRBJ2-2, with D perhaps matching TRBD1 (5 bases). The CDR3 is made up of 16 amino acids. CDR1 and CDR2 from the germline V gene are MDHEN and SYDVKM. V gave up 5 bases and J gave up 2 bases, with 15 bases separating them. The full variable domain, its missing parts supplied by reference TRBV28 and TRBJ2-2, is DVKVTQSSRYLVKRTGEKVFLECVQDMDHENMFWYRQDPGLGLRLIYFSYDVKMKEKGDIPEGYSVSREKKERFSLILESASTNQTSMYLCASSGRQSINTGELFFGEGSRLTVL.

V gene TRBV15 combines with J gene TRBJ1-1; 10 positions agree with TRBD1. CDR1 is LNHNV and CDR2 is YYDKDF in the germline V gene (reference sequence). The junction had 4 bases not matched to a gene; V was cut back by 8 bases and J by 4 bases. The CDR3 covers 13 residues. CDR3 sequence (DNA): TGTGCCACCTGGGACAGGGGAGGCACTGAAGCTTTCTTT. It specifies CATWDRGGTEAFF.